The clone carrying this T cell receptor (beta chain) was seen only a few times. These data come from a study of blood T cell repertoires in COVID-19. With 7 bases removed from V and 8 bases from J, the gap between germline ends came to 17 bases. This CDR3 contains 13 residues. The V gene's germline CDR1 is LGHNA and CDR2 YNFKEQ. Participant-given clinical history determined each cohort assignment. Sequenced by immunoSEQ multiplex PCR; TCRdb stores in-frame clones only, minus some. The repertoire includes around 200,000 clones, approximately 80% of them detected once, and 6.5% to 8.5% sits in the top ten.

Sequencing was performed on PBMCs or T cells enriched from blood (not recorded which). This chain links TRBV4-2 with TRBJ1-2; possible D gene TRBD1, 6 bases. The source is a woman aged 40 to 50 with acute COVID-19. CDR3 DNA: TGTGCCAGCACCGAGGACAGCCCGGAGGGCTACACCTTC. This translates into CASTEDSPEGYTF.